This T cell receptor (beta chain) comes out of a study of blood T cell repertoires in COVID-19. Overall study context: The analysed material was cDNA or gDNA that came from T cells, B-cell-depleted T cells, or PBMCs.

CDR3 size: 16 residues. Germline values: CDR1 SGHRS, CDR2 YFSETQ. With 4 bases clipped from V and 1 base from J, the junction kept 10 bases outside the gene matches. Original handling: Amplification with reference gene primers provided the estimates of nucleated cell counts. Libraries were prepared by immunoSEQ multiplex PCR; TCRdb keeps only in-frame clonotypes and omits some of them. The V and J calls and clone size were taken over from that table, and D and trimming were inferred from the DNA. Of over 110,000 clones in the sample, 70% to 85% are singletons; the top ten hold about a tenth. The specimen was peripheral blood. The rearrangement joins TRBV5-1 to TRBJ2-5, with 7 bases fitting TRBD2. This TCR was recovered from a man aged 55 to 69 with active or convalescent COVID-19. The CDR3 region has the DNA TGCGCCAGCAGCCCCGGGCCGCGACTAGCCCAAGAGACCCAGTACTTC. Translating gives CASSPGPRLAQETQYF. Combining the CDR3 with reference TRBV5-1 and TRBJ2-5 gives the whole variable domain KAGVTQTPRYLIKTRGQQVTLSCSPISGHRSVSWYQQTPGQGLQFLFEYFSETQRNKGNFPGRFSGRQFSNSRSEMNVSTLELGDSALYLCASSPGPRLAQETQYFGPGTRLLVL.